This TCR beta chain was identified in a study of blood T cell repertoires in COVID-19. Study context: Samples of COVID-19 (acute and convalescent) were obtained from the United States, Italy and Spain. Sources were T cells, B-cell-depleted T cells, or PBMCs; the material itself was cDNA or gDNA.

Methods used by the authors: From reference gene primer amplification, estimates of nucleated cell counts were derived. TCRdb's copy holds only in-frame clones and misses some; the assay was immunoSEQ multiplex PCR. V and J calls plus clone size are reproduced from that table; the DNA served to infer D and trimming. The repertoire holds around 100,000 clones, with about 91% as singletons. Germline lookup yields CDR1 SGHRS and CDR2 YFSETQ. The CDR3 is 13 residues long. Trimming left V 3 bases short and J 5 bases short, with 11 bases between. Sequences were obtained from peripheral blood. This chain connects TRBV5-1 to TRBJ1-2, with D possibly TRBD1 on 6 matching bases. This TCR derives from a man aged 18 to 29 with acute or convalescent COVID-19. The CDR3 is CASSWADRYGYTF. The CDR3 region has the DNA TGCGCCAGCAGCTGGGCCGACAGGTATGGCTACACCTTC.